The next 29 T cell receptor beta chains were all read from a single sample in a study of T cell changes during pregnancy in multiple sclerosis. Repertoires were generated with immunoSEQ multiplex PCR, while TCRdb's copy carries only in-frame clones and drops some. This sample has some 70,000 clones, with roughly nine tenths found just once. The sequenced sample was peripheral blood, obtained in the second trimester of pregnancy. These receptors came from a female donor with multiple sclerosis, enrolled in a pregnancy study.

The gene calls are TRBV6-6 and TRBJ1-2; 8 nucleotides line up with TRBD1. Germline loops: CDR1 MNHNY, CDR2 SVGAGI (reference sequence). This CDR3 is 13 amino acids long. V gave up 6 bases and J gave up 4 bases; unmatched junction bases: 4. CDR3 bases: TGTGCCAGCAGGCCGGACAGGGCCTATGGCTACACCTTC. It translates to CASRPDRAYGYTF.

The V and J genes are TRBV7-2 and TRBJ2-5; TRBD2 aligns across 11 bases. This CDR3 spans 16 amino acids. Per the germline V gene, CDR1 is SGHTA and CDR2 is FQGNSA. Trimming removed 7 bases from V and 4 bases from J; junction bases left unmatched: 11. DNA of the CDR3: TGTGCCAGCAACTCACGTAGCGGGGGGGCCGGAGAGACCCAGTACTTC. It codes for CASNSRSGGAGETQYF.

V and J are TRBV15 and TRBJ2-1; 7 nucleotides match TRBD2. This CDR3 region has 14 residues. V lost 5 bases to trimming and J lost 7 bases; unmatched junction nucleotides: 8. Germline loops: CDR1 LNHNV, CDR2 YYDKDF (reference sequence). The CDR3 region is CATSPRGVINEQFF. CDR3 in DNA: TGTGCCACCAGCCCACGGGGGGTTATTAATGAGCAGTTCTTC. Complete variable domain (other parts from reference TRBV15 and TRBJ2-1): DAMVIQNPRYQVTQFGKPVTLSCSQTLNHNVMYWYQQKSSQAPKLLFHYYDKDFNNEADTPDNFQSRRPNTSFCFLDIRSPGLGDTAMYLCATSPRGVINEQFFGPGTRLTVL.

The chain couples TRBV14 to TRBJ1-6, with 11 bases identical to TRBD1. The CDR3 consists of 17 residues. Germline-derived CDR1 and CDR2 are SGHDN and FVKESK. J was trimmed by 8 bases and V by 0 bases; bases with no gene match: 6. CDR3 sequence (DNA): TGTGCCAGCAGCCAAGATTGGGGACAGGGGGTAGATTCACCCCTCCACTTT. It encodes CASSQDWGQGVDSPLHF.

Comments on this clone: The junction shows a germline mismatch at one end, possibly a read error. The chain couples TRBV7-8 to TRBJ2-3; a possible D gene is TRBD2 (7 bases). This CDR3 region has 12 residues. Germline values: CDR1 SGHVS, CDR2 FQNEAQ. The CDR3 sequence: CASSRRGGAESF. As DNA, the CDR3 is TGTGCCAGCTCTAGAAGAGGGGGGGCCGAGAGTTTT.

The V call is TRBV9, the J call TRBJ2-3, with TRBD2 as a possible D gene (6 bases). V shed 1 base and J shed 2 bases, with 20 bases lying between them. Germline V gene lookup returns CDR1 SGDLS and CDR2 YYNGEE. CDR3 length equals 18 residues. The CDR3 reads CASSVLPPGVGLTDTQYF. Here the CDR3 DNA reads TGTGCCAGCAGCGTACTACCCCCCGGAGTGGGACTCACAGATACGCAGTATTTT.

The chain uses TRBV6-5 and TRBJ1-6; TRBD1 might be the D (5 bases). Germline assignment: CDR1 MNHEY and CDR2 SVGAGI. The V gene lost 6 bases and the J gene lost 4 bases, with 13 bases spanning the gap. The CDR3 runs to 15 residues. The DNA of the CDR3 is TGTGCCAGCAGCCCAGGGACTCAATATAATTCACCCCTCCACTTT. Translated, it gives CASSPGTQYNSPLHF.

The chain links TRBV6-6 to TRBJ2-2, with a weak D call TRBD2 (7 bases). The CDR3 contains 14 residues. V was shortened by 11 bases and J by 2 bases, with 15 bases between the two germline ends. Germline values: CDR1 MNHNY, CDR2 SVGAGI (reference sequence). The CDR3 region has the DNA TGTGCCGGCAACGGGGGGCAAAACACCGGGGAGCTGTTTTTT. Protein: CAGNGGQNTGELFF.

The chain has TRBV11-2 and TRBJ2-7; D not resolved. Germline lookup yields CDR1 SGHAT and CDR2 FQNNGV. The CDR3 contains 12 residues. V was shortened by 4 bases and J by 11 bases, with 15 bases between the two germline ends. This CDR3 reads CASSSNEAAEYF. The CDR3 DNA follows: TGTGCCAGCAGCTCGAATGAGGCTGCAGAGTACTTC.

The V call is TRBV7-2, the J call TRBJ1-1; 7 bases agree with TRBD1. The V gene end was trimmed by 1 base and the J gene end by 0 bases; junction bases not matched to a gene: 8. CDR3 length: 17 residues. Looked up from germline, CDR1 is SGHTA and CDR2 is FQGNSA. CDR3 coding DNA: TGTGCCAGCAGCTTAGTGGGGACAGCAAATTTGAACACTGAAGCTTTCTTT. As protein: CASSLVGTANLNTEAFF.

The CDR3 DNA sequence: TGTGCCATCGGGTATGGGGGGATGAACACTGAAGCTTTCTTT. Translated, it gives CAIGYGGMNTEAFF. V is TRBV10-3 and J is TRBJ1-1; D may be TRBD1 (5 bases). Trimming pared 8 bases from V and 0 bases from J, leaving 13 bases between. In germline, CDR1 is ENHRY, CDR2 SYGVKD. This CDR3 has 14 residues.

The chain uses TRBV6-5 and TRBJ1-5, with 10 bases fitting TRBD1. CDR3 length: 15 residues. V lost 5 bases to trimming and J lost 1 base; unmatched junction nucleotides: 2. CDR1 MNHEY and CDR2 SVGAGI come from the germline V gene. The CDR3 sequence is CASSRQGASNQPQHF. The CDR3 nucleotides read TGTGCCAGCAGTCGACAGGGGGCGAGCAATCAGCCCCAGCATTTT.

The chain has TRBV7-7 and TRBJ2-5; D call uncertain. V lost 5 bases to trimming and J lost 5 bases, with 6 bases between them. Germline loops: CDR1 SSHAT, CDR2 FNYEAQ (reference sequence). The CDR3 runs to 11 residues. The CDR3 spells CASSVGETQYF. The DNA of the CDR3 is TGTGCCAGCAGCGTCGGGGAGACCCAGTACTTC.

The chain carries TRBV4-3 and TRBJ1-4; D is unclear. V gave up 1 base and J gave up 8 bases, with 17 bases separating them. The CDR3 has 16 residues. Germline lookup yields CDR1 LGHNA and CDR2 YSLEER. The CDR3 loop reads CASSQVAHGVDEKLFF. The CDR3 nucleotides read TGCGCCAGCAGCCAAGTAGCACACGGAGTAGACGAAAAACTGTTTTTT.

V and J are TRBV4-1 and TRBJ1-6, with 7 bases identical to TRBD1. The ends lost 3 bases at V and 7 bases at J; junction bases unmatched: 12. CDR1 is MGHRA, CDR2 YSYEKL, per germline. This CDR3 spans 17 amino acids. The CDR3 is CASSHSLGQAENSPLHF. As DNA, the CDR3 is TGCGCCAGCAGCCACTCCCTCGGACAGGCGGAGAATTCACCCCTCCACTTT.

The chain couples TRBV9 to TRBJ2-5; 7 bases are shared with TRBD2. V lost 4 bases and J lost 0; bases outside the gene matches: 6. This CDR3 is 15 amino acids long. Germline V CDR1 and CDR2: SGDLS, YYNGEE. The CDR3 DNA reads as TGTGCCAGCAGCATGTGGCGGGGGAACCAAGAGACCCAGTACTTC. Translating it yields CASSMWRGNQETQYF.

V usage is TRBV19 and J usage is TRBJ1-5; no firm D call. There are 16 residues in the CDR3. V was trimmed by 4 bases and J by 3 bases, leaving 16 bases between them. Germline lookup yields CDR1 LNHDA and CDR2 SQIVND (reference sequence). In DNA, the CDR3 is TGTGCCAGTAGTACGGGGAACGTCCAGGTCAATCAGCCCCAGCATTTT. Its protein product is CASSTGNVQVNQPQHF.

The chain uses TRBV5-1 and TRBJ1-1, with 7 bases identical to TRBD1. Germline values: CDR1 SGHRS, CDR2 YFSETQ. CDR3 length: 14 residues. J was trimmed by 2 bases and V by 4 bases; bases with no gene match: 5. The CDR3 loop is CASSPRDSNTEAFF. DNA of the CDR3: TGCGCCAGCAGCCCACGGGACAGCAACACTGAAGCTTTCTTT.

The chain joins TRBV7-2 to TRBJ2-3; possibly TRBD2 for D (6 bases). In germline, CDR1 is SGHTA, CDR2 FQGNSA. The CDR3 has 13 residues. The V end was cut by 4 bases, the J end by 11 bases, with 16 bases between. The CDR3 spells CASSSDSGRGQYF. The CDR3 DNA follows: TGTGCCAGCAGCTCCGACTCGGGGCGGGGGCAGTATTTT.

The chain links TRBV2 to TRBJ2-1, with 10 bases aligning to TRBD1. The germline CDR1 and CDR2 sequences are SNHLY and FYNNEI. With 5 bases clipped from V and 5 bases from J, the junction kept 6 bases outside the gene matches. CDR3 length: 15 amino acids. CDR3 loop: CASSPDRGRDNEQFF. In nucleotides, the CDR3 is TGTGCCAGCAGTCCGGACAGGGGGAGGGACAATGAGCAGTTCTTC.

The rearrangement links TRBV5-6 to TRBJ2-3; 7 nucleotides align to TRBD2. The CDR3 length is 15 residues. The V gene end was trimmed by 2 bases and the J gene end by 2 bases; junction bases not matched to a gene: 5. Germline CDR1 reads SGHDT; CDR2 reads YYEEEE. CDR3 protein: CASSFFSGVTDTQYF. The CDR3 DNA follows: TGTGCCAGCAGCTTTTTCAGCGGGGTCACAGATACGCAGTATTTT.

The CDR3 sequence is CASSLAGGYNEQFF. CDR3 sequence (DNA): TGTGCCAGCAGCTTAGCGGGTGGGTACAATGAGCAGTTCTTC. The gene calls are TRBV7-3 and TRBJ2-1, with D perhaps matching TRBD2 (5 bases). Germline values: CDR1 SGHTA, CDR2 FQGTGA. The V gene lost 2 bases and the J gene lost 4 bases, with 9 bases spanning the gap. The CDR3 spans 14 residues. The whole variable domain, remainder taken from reference TRBV7-3 and TRBJ2-1, is GAGVSQTPSNKVTEKGKYVELRCDPISGHTALYWYRQSLGQGPEFLIYFQGTGAADDSGLPNDRFFAVRPEGSVSTLKIQRTERGDSAVYLCASSLAGGYNEQFFGPGTRLTVL.

This clone was observed once. V gene TRBV12-5 combines with J gene TRBJ1-6; no clear D gene. Trimming stripped 7 bases from V and 4 bases from J, with 11 bases between. CDR1 and CDR2 from the germline V gene are LGHNT and FRNRAP. The CDR3 is 14 residues long. CDR3 sequence: CASARTGYNSPLHF. In DNA form, the CDR3 reads TGTGCTAGTGCCCGGACGGGATATAATTCACCCCTCCACTTT. Using reference TRBV12-5 and TRBJ1-6 for the parts outside the CDR3, the full variable domain is DARVTQTPRHKVTEMGQEVTMRCQPILGHNTVFWYRQTMMQGLELLAYFRNRAPLDDSGMPKDRFSAEMPDATLATLKIQPSEPRDSAVYFCASARTGYNSPLHFGNGTRLTVT.

The chain uses TRBV27 and TRBJ2-1, with D uncertain. The V gene lost 5 bases and the J gene lost 2 bases, with 7 bases spanning the gap. The CDR3 covers 13 residues. The V gene's germline CDR1 is MNHEY and CDR2 SMNVEV (reference sequence). Here the CDR3 reads CASSTRPYNEQFF. CDR3 coding DNA: TGTGCCAGCAGTACACGCCCCTACAATGAGCAGTTCTTC.

This clone was observed a handful of times. The genes are TRBV7-6 and TRBJ2-5; possibly TRBD1 for D (5 bases). The V gene lost 0 bases and the J gene lost 1 base, with 9 bases spanning the gap. CDR1 is SGHVS and CDR2 is FNYEAQ in the germline V gene. The CDR3 sequence is 15 residues long. The CDR3 region has the DNA TGTGCCAGCAGCTTAGCGAGCCAGGGCCAAGAGACCCAGTACTTC. Amino acids: CASSLASQGQETQYF.

V gene TRBV4-3 combines with J gene TRBJ2-1; possible D gene TRBD1, 6 bases. V was cut by 4 bases and J by 9 bases, with 13 bases left in between. The V gene's germline CDR1 is LGHNA and CDR2 YSLEER. The CDR3 is 13 residues long. The CDR3: CASSRYRDGEQFF. CDR3 nucleotide sequence: TGCGCCAGCAGCCGTTACAGGGATGGTGAGCAGTTCTTC.

The chain uses TRBV9 and TRBJ1-4; TRBD1 is a possible D gene (6 bases). With 3 bases removed from V and 4 bases from J, the gap between germline ends came to 7 bases. Germline V gene lookup returns CDR1 SGDLS and CDR2 YYNGEE. The CDR3 consists of 13 residues. The CDR3 DNA sequence: TGTGCCAGCAGCGGGACAGTTAATGAAAAACTGTTTTTT. Translating gives CASSGTVNEKLFF.

V is TRBV18 and J is TRBJ1-1; D is possibly TRBD1 (5 bases). V lost 3 bases to trimming and J lost 3 bases, with 8 bases between them. Per germline, CDR1 KGHSH and CDR2 LQKENI. The CDR3 is made up of 13 amino acids. Written as DNA, the CDR3 is TGTGCCAGCTCACCGGGCAGGGACACTGAAGCTTTCTTT. It yields the protein CASSPGRDTEAFF.

The chain has TRBV4-3 and TRBJ1-1; D remains ambiguous. CDR3 length: 14 amino acids. Germline CDR1 and CDR2: LGHNA and YSLEER. The V end lost 0 bases, the J end lost 6 bases, and 11 bases lay between the germline ends. This chain's CDR3 is CASSQDGLQAEAFF. The DNA for the CDR3 is TGCGCCAGCAGCCAAGATGGGCTCCAGGCTGAAGCTTTCTTT.